This T cell receptor beta chain was documented in a study of control samples from healthy donors and cancer patients. Germline assignment: CDR1 SGDLS and CDR2 YYNGEE. Trimming took off 3 bases at V and 0 bases at J, with 6 bases between the two ends. CDR3 length equals 13 residues. Profiled with immunoSEQ multiplex PCR; TCRdb holds only in-frame clones, not every one. Here the sample spans approximately 180,000 clones, 94% being singletons. Specimen: blood. This clonotype was sampled from a woman aged 18-29 years in good health. The chain combines TRBV9 with TRBJ1-1; the D is unclear. CDR3 in amino acids: CASSGQMNTEAFF. In DNA form, the CDR3 reads TGTGCCAGCAGCGGTCAAATGAACACTGAAGCTTTCTTT.